This T cell receptor (beta chain) appears in the sequencing data of a study of blood T cell repertoires in COVID-19. Across the study: From the United States, Italy and Spain came samples of acute and convalescent COVID-19. The cDNA or gDNA used as material had been derived from T cells, B-cell-depleted T cells, or PBMCs.

With regard to this clone: Within the sample, other DNA sequences also encode this same CDR3.

In the original analysis: Estimation of nucleated cell counts was performed using reference gene primer amplification. The data were produced by immunoSEQ multiplex PCR, yet TCRdb's version contains in-frame clones alone and is incomplete. V and J calls and clone size are those listed in that table; D and trimming were worked out from the DNA. The sample has about 190,000 clones; roughly four fifths are singletons. The CDR3 is 13 amino acids. The ends lost 4 bases at V and 4 bases at J; junction bases unmatched: 2. The germline gives CDR1 MNHEY, CDR2 SVGAGI. The rearrangement links TRBV6-5 to TRBJ1-2; 8 nucleotides agree with TRBD1. The source of this sequence is a woman aged 40 to 55 with acute or convalescent COVID-19. The sequenced material came from peripheral blood. The CDR3 coding sequence is TGTGCCAGCAGTTCCGGACAGGGCTATGGCTACACCTTC. Protein sequence: CASSSGQGYGYTF.